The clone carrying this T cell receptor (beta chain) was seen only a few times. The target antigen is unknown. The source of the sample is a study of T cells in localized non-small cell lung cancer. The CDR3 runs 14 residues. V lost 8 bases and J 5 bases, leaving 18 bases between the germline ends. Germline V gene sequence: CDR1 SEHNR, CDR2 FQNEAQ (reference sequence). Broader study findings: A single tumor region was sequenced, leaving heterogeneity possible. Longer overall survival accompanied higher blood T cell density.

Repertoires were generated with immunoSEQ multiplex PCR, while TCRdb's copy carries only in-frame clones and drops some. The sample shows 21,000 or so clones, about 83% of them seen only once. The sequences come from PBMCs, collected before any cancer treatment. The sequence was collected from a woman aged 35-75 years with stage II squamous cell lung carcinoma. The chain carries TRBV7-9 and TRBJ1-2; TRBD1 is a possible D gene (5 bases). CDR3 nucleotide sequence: TGTGCCAGCCAATTGACGGGGCTGGAATATGGCTACACCTTC. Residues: CASQLTGLEYGYTF.